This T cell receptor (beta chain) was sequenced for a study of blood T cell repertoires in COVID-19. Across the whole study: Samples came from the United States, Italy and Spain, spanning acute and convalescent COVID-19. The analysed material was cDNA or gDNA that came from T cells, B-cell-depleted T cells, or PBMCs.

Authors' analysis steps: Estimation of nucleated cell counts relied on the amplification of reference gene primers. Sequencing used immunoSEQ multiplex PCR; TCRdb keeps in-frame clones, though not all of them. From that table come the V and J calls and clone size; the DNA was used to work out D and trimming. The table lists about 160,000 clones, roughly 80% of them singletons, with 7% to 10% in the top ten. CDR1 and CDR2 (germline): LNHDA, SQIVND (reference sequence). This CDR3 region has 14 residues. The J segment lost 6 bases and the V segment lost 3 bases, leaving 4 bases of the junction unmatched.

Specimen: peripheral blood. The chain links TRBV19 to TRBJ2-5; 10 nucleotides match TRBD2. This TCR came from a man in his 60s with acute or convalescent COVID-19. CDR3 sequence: CASSMGSGGKTQYF. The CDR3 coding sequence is TGTGCCAGTAGTATGGGTAGCGGGGGGAAGACCCAGTACTTC.